This record concerns one TCR beta chain sequence. Its antigen remains unidentified. The sample comes from a study of T cell responses to AZD1222 COVID-19 vaccine. Study-level information: Recipients boosted at about 4 weeks or about 12 weeks are pooled. Study findings and constraints: Most donors were white British, females outnumbered males, and clonal diversity was possibly underestimated. Unmutated variant regions reportedly attract nearly half of all spike-specific TCRs.

From germline, CDR1 is SEHNR and CDR2 FQNEAQ (reference sequence). This CDR3 has 14 residues. With V trimmed by 5 bases and J by 4 bases, 5 bases remained unmatched. Libraries were prepared by immunoSEQ multiplex PCR; TCRdb keeps only in-frame clonotypes and omits some of them. The table includes 100,000 to 150,000 clones, nearly 95% detected once. The starting material was peripheral blood, obtained on day 0 of AZD1222 vaccination. V and J are TRBV7-9 and TRBJ2-7; 10 bases are a match to TRBD1. The TCR originated in an adult in good health. The CDR3 here is CASSGRDRGYEQYF. For the CDR3, the DNA is TGTGCCAGCAGCGGCCGGGACAGGGGATACGAGCAGTACTTC.